This is a list of T cell receptor beta chains from one sample in a study of T cell repertoires in cytomegalovirus infection. MiXCR was run by TCRdb on the reads, yielding one entry per CDR3 protein. The profile shows 200,000 or so distinct CDR3 sequences, 38% of them singletons. No antigen has been assigned to these receptors. The sample in question was CD8+ T cells from cultured PBMCs, obtained from culture after CMV antigen stimulation. The receptors shown here come from a human donor in good health (CMV status not recorded). Some clones in this sample may be carry-over from other donors' samples. The conserved cysteine and the conserved F or W are not part of the CDR3 here. Fields, in order: V gene, J gene, clone size, CDR3 protein. The size of a clone is reported for some rows only, either as once, few or many, or as a class for expanded clones.

v_gene: TRBV4-2; j_gene: TRBJ2-7; abundance: -; CDR3aa: ASSQDTGTGAIEQY
v_gene: TRBV28; j_gene: TRBJ2-3; abundance: -; CDR3aa: ASSVQQASGTDTQY
v_gene: TRBV7-9; j_gene: TRBJ2-7; abundance: -; CDR3aa: ASSPFLGGNYEQY
v_gene: TRBV28; j_gene: TRBJ1-5; abundance: -; CDR3aa: ASSFHRQGIRIIQPLH
v_gene: TRBV12-3/TRBV12-4; j_gene: TRBJ1-6; abundance: -; CDR3aa: ASSFGGSNSPLH
v_gene: TRBV11-2; j_gene: TRBJ2-7; abundance: few; CDR3aa: ASSPDGESSYEQY
v_gene: TRBV7-8; j_gene: TRBJ2-1; abundance: -; CDR3aa: ASSFRTATVSDNEQF
v_gene: TRBV11-2; j_gene: TRBJ1-1; abundance: -; CDR3aa: ASSFLSTEAF
v_gene: TRBV7-6; j_gene: TRBJ2-4; abundance: -; CDR3aa: ASSLAPSDIQY
v_gene: TRBV7-9; j_gene: TRBJ2-1; abundance: -; CDR3aa: ASSSSDTDYNEQF
v_gene: TRBV12-3/TRBV12-4; j_gene: TRBJ2-3; abundance: -; CDR3aa: ASSFAGTTDTQY
v_gene: TRBV7-2; j_gene: TRBJ2-2; abundance: -; CDR3aa: ASSYSLASGRNTGELF
v_gene: TRBV2; j_gene: TRBJ1-1; abundance: once; CDR3aa: ASSDPLTGAEAF
v_gene: TRBV11-2; j_gene: TRBJ2-7; abundance: few; CDR3aa: ASSLELAGESGEQY